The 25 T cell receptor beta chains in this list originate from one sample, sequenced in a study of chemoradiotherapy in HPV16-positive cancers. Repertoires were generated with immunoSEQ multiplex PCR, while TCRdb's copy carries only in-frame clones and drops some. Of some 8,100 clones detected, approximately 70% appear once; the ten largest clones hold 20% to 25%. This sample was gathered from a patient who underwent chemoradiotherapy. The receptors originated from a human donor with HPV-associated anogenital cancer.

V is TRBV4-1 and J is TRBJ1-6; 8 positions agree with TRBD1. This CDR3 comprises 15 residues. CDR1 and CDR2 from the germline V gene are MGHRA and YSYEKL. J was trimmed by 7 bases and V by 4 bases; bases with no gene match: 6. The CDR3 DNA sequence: TGCGCCAGCAGCCCTATTAGACAGGGGAATTCACCCCTCCACTTT. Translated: CASSPIRQGNSPLHF.

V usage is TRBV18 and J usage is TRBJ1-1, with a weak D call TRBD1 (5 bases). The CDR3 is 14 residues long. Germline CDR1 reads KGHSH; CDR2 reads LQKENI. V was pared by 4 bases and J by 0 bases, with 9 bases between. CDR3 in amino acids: CASSRGTLNTEAFF. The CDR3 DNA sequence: TGTGCCAGCTCACGTGGGACGTTGAACACTGAAGCTTTCTTT.

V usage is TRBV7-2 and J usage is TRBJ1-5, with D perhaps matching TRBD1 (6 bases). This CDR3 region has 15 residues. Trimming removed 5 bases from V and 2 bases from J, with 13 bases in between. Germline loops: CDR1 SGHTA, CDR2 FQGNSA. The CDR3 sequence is CASSPRQVGNQPQHF. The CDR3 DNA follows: TGTGCCAGCAGCCCCCGACAGGTGGGCAATCAGCCCCAGCATTTT.

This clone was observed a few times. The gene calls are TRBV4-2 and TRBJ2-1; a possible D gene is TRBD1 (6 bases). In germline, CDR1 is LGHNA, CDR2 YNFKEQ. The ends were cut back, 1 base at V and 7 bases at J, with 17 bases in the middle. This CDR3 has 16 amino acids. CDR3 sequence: CASSQGHSQGGNEQFF. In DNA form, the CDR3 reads TGTGCCAGCAGCCAAGGACACTCACAGGGTGGGAATGAGCAGTTCTTC.

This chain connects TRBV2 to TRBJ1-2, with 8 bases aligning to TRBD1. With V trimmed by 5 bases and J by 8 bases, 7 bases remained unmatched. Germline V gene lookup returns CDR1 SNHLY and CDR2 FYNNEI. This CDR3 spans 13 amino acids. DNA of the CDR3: TGTGCCAGCAGTCGGGGACAGGCTATCGGCTACACCTTC. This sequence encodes CASSRGQAIGYTF. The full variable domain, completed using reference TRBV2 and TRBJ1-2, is EPEVTQTPSHQVTQMGQEVILRCVPISNHLYFYWYRQILGQKVEFLVSFYNNEISEKSEIFDDQFSVERPDGSNFTLKIRSTKLEDSAMYFCASSRGQAIGYTFGSGTRLTVV.

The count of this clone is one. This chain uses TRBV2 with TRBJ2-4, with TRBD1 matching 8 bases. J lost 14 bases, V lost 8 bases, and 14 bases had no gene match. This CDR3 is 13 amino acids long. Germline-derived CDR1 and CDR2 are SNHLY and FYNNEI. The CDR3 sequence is CASQLNQGATEYF. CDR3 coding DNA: TGTGCCAGCCAGTTAAACCAGGGGGCAACAGAGTACTTC.

CDR3 sequence: CSANHGYGYTF. DNA of the CDR3: TGCAGCGCAAACCACGGCTATGGCTACACCTTC. This chain joins TRBV29-1 and TRBJ1-2, with unresolved D. Trimming cost V 7 bases and J 4 bases, with 10 bases left between them. CDR3 length equals 11 residues. Per the germline V gene, CDR1 is SQVTM and CDR2 is ANQGSEA.

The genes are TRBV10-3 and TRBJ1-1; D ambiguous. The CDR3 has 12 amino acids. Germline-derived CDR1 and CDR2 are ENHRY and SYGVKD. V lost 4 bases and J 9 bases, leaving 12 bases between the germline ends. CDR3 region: CAISGSHSQAFF. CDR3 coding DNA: TGTGCCATCAGTGGGTCGCACAGCCAAGCTTTCTTT.

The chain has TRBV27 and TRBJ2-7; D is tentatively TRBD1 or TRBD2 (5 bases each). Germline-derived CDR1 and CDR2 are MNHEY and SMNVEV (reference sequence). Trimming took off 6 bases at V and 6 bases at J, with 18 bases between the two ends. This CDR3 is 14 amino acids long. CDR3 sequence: CASSWSQGRGEQYF. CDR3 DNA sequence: TGTGCCAGCAGCTGGAGCCAGGGCCGGGGCGAGCAGTACTTC.

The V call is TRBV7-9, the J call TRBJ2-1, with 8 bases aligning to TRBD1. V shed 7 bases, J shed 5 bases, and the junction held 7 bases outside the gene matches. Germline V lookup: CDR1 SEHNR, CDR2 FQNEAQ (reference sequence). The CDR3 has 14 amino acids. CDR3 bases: TGTGCCAGCAACAACAGGGGGAAAGACAATGAGCAGTTCTTC. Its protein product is CASNNRGKDNEQFF. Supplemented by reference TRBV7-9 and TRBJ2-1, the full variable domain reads DTGVSQNPRHKITKRGQNVTFRCDPISEHNRLYWYRQTLGQGPEFLTYFQNEAQLEKSRLLSDRFSAERPKGSFSTLEIQRTEQGDSAMYLCASNNRGKDNEQFFGPGTRLTVL.

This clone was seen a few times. The DNA for the CDR3 is TGTGCCAGCAGTTTCTTTCTCGGCAGGAACACTGAAGCTTTCTTT. Its translation: CASSFFLGRNTEAFF. The V gene is TRBV28, the J gene TRBJ1-1; D is undetermined. V was trimmed by 3 bases and J by 1 base, leaving 12 bases between them. In germline, CDR1 is MDHEN, CDR2 SYDVKM. This CDR3 has 15 amino acids.

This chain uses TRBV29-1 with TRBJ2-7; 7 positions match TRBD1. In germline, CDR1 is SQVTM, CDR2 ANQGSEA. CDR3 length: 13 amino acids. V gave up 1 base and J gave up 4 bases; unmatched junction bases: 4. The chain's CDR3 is CSVEGARGYEQYF. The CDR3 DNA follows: TGCAGCGTTGAAGGGGCCAGGGGGTACGAGCAGTACTTC.

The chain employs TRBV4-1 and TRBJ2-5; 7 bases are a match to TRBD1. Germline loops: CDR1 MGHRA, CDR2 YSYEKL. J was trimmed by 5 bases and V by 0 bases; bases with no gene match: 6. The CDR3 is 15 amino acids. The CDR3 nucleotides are TGCGCCAGCAGCCAAGAAGGGGGCCCGGGGGAGACCCAGTACTTC. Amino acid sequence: CASSQEGGPGETQYF.

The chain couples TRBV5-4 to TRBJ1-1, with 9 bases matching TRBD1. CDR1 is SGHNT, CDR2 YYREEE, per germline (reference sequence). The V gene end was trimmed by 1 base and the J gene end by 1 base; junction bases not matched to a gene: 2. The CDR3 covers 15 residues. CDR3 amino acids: CASSLTGGRNTEAFF. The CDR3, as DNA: TGTGCCAGCAGCTTGACAGGGGGCCGGAACACTGAAGCTTTCTTT.

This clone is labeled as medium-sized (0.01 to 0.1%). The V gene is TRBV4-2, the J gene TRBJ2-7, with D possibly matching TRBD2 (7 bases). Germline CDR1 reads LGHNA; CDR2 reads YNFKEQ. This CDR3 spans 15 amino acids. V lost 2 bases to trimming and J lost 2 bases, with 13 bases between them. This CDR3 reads CASSQSAGDTYEQYF. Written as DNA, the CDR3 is TGTGCCAGCAGCCAATCGGCGGGGGACACCTACGAGCAGTACTTC.

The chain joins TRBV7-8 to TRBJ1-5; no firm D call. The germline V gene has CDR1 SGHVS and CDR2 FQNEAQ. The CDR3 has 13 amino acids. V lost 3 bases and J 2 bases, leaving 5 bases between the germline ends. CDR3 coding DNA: TGTGCCAGCAGCTTTCGACGCAATCAGCCCCAGCATTTT. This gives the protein CASSFRRNQPQHF. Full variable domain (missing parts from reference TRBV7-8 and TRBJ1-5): GAGVSQSPRYKVAKRGQDVALRCDPISGHVSLFWYQQALGQGPEFLTYFQNEAQLDKSGLPSDRFFAERPEGSVSTLKIQRTQQEDSAVYLCASSFRRNQPQHFGDGTRLSIL.

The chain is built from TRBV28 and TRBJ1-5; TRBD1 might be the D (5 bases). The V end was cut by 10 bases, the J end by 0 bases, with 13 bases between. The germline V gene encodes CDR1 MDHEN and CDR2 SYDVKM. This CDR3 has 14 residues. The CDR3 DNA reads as TGTGCCACCTCGACAGACCATAGCAATCAGCCCCAGCATTTT. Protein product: CATSTDHSNQPQHF.

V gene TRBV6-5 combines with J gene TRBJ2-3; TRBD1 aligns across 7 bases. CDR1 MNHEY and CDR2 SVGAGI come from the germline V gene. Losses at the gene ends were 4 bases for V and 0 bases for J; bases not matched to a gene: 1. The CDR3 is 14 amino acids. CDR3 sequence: CASSWDRSTDTQYF. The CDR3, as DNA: TGTGCCAGCAGTTGGGACAGAAGCACAGATACGCAGTATTTT.

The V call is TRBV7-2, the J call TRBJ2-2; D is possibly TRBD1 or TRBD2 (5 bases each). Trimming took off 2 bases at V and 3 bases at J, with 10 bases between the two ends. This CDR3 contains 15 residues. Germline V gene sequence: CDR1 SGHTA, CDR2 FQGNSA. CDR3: CASSLKGTYTGELFF. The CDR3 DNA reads TGTGCCAGCAGCTTAAAGGGGACGTACACCGGGGAGCTGTTTTTT.

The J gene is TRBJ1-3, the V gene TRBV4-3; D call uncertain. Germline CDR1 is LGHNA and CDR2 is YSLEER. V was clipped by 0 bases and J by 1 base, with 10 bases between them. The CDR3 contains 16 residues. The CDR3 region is CASSQDWGSSGNTIYF. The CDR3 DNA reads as TGCGCCAGCAGCCAAGATTGGGGTTCTTCTGGAAACACCATATATTTT.

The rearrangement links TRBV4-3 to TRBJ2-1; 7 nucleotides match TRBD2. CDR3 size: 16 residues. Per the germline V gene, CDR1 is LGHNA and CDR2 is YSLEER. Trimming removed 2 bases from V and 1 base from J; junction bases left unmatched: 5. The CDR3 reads CASSQNSGDSYNEQFF. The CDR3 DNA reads TGCGCCAGCAGCCAAAACAGCGGGGATTCCTACAATGAGCAGTTCTTC.

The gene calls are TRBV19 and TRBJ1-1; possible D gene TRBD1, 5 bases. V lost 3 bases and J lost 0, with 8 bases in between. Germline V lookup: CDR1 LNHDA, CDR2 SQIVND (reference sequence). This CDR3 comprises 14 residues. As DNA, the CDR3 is TGTGCCAGTAGTATCGGGACGGTGAACACTGAAGCTTTCTTT. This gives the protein CASSIGTVNTEAFF.

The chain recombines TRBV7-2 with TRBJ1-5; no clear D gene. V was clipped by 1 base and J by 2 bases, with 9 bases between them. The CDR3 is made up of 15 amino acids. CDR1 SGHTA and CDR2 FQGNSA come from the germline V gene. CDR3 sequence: CASSLVVAGNQPQHF. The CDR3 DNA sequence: TGTGCCAGCAGCTTAGTGGTTGCGGGCAATCAGCCCCAGCATTTT.

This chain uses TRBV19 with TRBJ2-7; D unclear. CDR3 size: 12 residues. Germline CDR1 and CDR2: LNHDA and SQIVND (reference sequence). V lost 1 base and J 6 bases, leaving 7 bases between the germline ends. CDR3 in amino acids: CASSIAYSEQYF. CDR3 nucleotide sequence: TGTGCCAGTAGTATAGCCTACAGCGAGCAGTACTTC. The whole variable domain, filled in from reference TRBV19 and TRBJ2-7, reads DGGITQSPKYLFRKEGQNVTLSCEQNLNHDAMYWYRQDPGQGLRLIYYSQIVNDFQKGDIAEGYSVSREKKESFPLTVTSAQKNPTAFYLCASSIAYSEQYFGPGTRLTVT.

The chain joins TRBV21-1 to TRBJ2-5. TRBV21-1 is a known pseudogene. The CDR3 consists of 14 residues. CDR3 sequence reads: CASRGGQQRETQYF. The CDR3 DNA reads TGTGCCAGCAGAGGGGGGCAACAGAGAGAGACCCAGTACTTC.